A few counts support the clone carrying this T cell receptor (beta chain). V lost 0 bases and J lost 5, with 11 bases in between. In germline, CDR1 is SGDLS, CDR2 YYNGEE. This CDR3 has 14 amino acids. Source study methods: Scientists estimated how many nucleated cells there were by amplifying reference gene primers. Generated by immunoSEQ multiplex PCR, the TCRdb table keeps only in-frame clones and is missing some. The DNA was the basis for D and trimming; V, J and clone size are from that table. The table lists about 210,000 clones, approximately 82% of them singletons. The data are from a study of blood T cell repertoires in COVID-19. As for the study in general: Both acute and convalescent COVID-19 samples were obtained from the United States, Italy and Spain. The cDNA or gDNA used as material had been derived from T cells, B-cell-depleted T cells, or PBMCs.

The chain is built from TRBV9 and TRBJ1-1; D might be TRBD1 (5 bases). Input material: peripheral blood. This clonotype was obtained from a woman aged 50 to 60 with acute or convalescent COVID-19. CDR3 bases: TGTGCCAGCAGCGTAGGAAGGGGCGGAACTGAAGCTTTCTTT. It specifies CASSVGRGGTEAFF.